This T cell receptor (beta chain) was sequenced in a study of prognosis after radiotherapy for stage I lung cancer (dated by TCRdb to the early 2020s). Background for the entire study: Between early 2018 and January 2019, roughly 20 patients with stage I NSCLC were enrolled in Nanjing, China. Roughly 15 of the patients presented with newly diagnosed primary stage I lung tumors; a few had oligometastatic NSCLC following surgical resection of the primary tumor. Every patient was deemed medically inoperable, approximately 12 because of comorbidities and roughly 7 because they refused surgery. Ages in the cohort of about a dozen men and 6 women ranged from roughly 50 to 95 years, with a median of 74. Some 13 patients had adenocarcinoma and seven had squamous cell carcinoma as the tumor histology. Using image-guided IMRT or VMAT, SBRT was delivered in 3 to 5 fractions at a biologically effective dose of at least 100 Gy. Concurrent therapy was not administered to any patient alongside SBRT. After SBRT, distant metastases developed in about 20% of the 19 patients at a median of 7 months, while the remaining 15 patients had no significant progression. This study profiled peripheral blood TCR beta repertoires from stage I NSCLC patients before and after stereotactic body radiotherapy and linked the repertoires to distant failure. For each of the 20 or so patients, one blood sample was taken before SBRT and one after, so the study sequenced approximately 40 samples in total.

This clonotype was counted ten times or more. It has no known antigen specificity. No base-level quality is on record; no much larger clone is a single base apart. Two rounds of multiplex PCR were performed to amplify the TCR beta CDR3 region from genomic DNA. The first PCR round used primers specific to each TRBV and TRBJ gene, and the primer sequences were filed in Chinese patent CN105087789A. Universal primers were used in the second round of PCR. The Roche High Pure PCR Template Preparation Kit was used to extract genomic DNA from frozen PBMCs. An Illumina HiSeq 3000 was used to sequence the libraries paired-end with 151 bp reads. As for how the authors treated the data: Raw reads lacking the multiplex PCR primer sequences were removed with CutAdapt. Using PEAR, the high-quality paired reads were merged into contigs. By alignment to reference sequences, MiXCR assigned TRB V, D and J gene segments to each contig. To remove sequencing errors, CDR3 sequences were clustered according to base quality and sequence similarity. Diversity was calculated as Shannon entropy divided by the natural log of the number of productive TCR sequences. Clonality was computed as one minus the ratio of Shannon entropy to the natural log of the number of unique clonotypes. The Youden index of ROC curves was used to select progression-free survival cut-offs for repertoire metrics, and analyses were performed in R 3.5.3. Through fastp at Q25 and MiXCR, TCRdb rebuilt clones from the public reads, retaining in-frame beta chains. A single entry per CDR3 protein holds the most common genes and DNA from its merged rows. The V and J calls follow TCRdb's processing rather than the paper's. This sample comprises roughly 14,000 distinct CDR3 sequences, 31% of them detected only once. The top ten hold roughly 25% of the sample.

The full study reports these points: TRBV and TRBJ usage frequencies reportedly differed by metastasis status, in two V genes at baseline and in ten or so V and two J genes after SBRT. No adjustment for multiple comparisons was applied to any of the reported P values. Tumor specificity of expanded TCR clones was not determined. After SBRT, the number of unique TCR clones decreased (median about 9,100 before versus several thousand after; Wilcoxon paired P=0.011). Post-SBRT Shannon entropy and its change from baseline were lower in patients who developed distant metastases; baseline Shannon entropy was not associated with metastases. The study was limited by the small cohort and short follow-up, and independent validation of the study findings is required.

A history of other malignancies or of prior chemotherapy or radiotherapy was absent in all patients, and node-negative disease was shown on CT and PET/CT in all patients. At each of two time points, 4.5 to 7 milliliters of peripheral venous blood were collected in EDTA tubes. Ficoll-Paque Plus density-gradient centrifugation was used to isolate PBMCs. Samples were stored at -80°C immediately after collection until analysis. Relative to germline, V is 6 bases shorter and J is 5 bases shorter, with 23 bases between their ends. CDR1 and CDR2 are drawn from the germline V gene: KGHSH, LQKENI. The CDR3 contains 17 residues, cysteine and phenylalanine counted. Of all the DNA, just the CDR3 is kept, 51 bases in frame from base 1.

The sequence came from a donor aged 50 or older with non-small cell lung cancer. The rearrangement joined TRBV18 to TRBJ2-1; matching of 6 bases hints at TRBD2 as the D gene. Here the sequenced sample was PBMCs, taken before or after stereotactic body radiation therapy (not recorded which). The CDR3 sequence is CASSTYNSGGKDNEQFF. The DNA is TGTGCCAGCTCCACATACAATAGCGGAGGGAAAGACAATGAGCAGTTCTTC.